This T cell receptor (beta chain) is drawn from a study of T-cell reconstitution after alpha-beta-depleted transplantation in children. This CDR3 has 12 amino acids. Germline V gives CDR1 SGHRS, CDR2 YFSETQ. V lost 6 bases to trimming and J lost 0 bases, with 7 bases between them. For TCRbeta, the library was prepared with unique molecular identifiers. TCRdb processed the PCR reads anew with MiXCR; each CDR3 protein has one entry. This table has about 340,000 distinct CDR3 sequences, roughly 15% appearing once. About this clonotype: What it binds is not known.

The study's findings and limits: Two months or so post-transplant, alpha-beta T cells reportedly derived from several hundred expanded graft clones. Surviving recipient cells, namely T cells and thymic progenitors, were the source of high day-60 TCRbeta diversity in some patients.

The sequencing used PBMCs, mostly from graft donor cells, collected 360 days after TCRalphabeta/CD19-depleted stem cell transplant. The chain combines TRBV5-1 with TRBJ2-7; D is ambiguous. The sequence was obtained from a male patient aged 2 to 10 who had a stem cell transplant for acute lymphoblastic leukemia, so the T cells may come from the graft donor. The CDR3 loop is CASIGDSYEQYF. The CDR3, as DNA: TGCGCCAGCATTGGAGACTCCTACGAGCAGTACTTC.